This TCR beta chain was recovered during a study of tumor and adjacent non-tumor tissue in lung cancer. Looked up from germline, CDR1 is SGHAT and CDR2 is FQDESV (reference sequence). This CDR3 comprises 14 residues. RNA was extracted from bulk tissue without any cell sorting. In regard to this clonotype: A read error may account for a junction end that differs from germline.

Three rounds of nested PCR, following a modified ARM-PCR protocol, produced the TCRbeta library. From the multiplex PCR reads, TCRdb called clonotypes with MiXCR, one entry per CDR3 protein. The data hold just over 200,000 distinct CDR3 sequences, with 70% to 75% observed a single time. The clonotype comes from a man between 60 and 75 years old with non-small cell lung cancer. Sequencing was performed on lung tumor tissue. This rearrangement joins TRBV11-1 to TRBJ2-5, with D possibly TRBD2 on 6 matching bases. The CDR3 region has the DNA TGTGTCAGCACCCCCAACTGGGACTCTAAGACCCAGTACTTC. Its protein is CVSTPNWDSKTQYF.